These T cell receptor beta chains were read from a single sample in a study of T cells in localized non-small cell lung cancer. Assay: immunoSEQ multiplex PCR; the TCRdb copy retains only in-frame clones and omits some. Of about 52,000 clones listed, around 86% were seen once; the top ten hold 15% to 20%. The sample was peripheral blood, taken before any cancer treatment. The source of these receptors is a male donor aged 60 or over with stage III squamous cell lung carcinoma. Both conserved end residues are part of each CDR3. A D gene is named only where the DNA matches it firmly. Rows give clone size only sometimes, using once, few, many, or a class for an expanded clone.

J: TRBJ1-5; D: TRBD1; size: -; V: TRBV7-2; CDR3: CASSFSGTGASNQPQHF; DNA: TGTGCCAGCAGCTTTTCCGGGACAGGGGCTAGCAATCAGCCCCAGCATTTT
J: TRBJ2-5; D: -; size: -; V: TRBV5-1; CDR3: CASSLSGTGRETQYF; DNA: TGCGCCAGCAGCTTATCCGGGACCGGCCGGGAGACCCAGTACTTC
J: TRBJ1-4; D: TRBD1; size: -; V: TRBV7-2; CDR3: CASSPGQYNEKLFF; DNA: TGTGCCAGCAGCCCGGGACAGTATAATGAAAAACTGTTTTTT
J: TRBJ2-3; D: -; size: -; V: TRBV4-2; CDR3: CASSPLRVGGTDTQYF; DNA: TGTGCCAGCAGCCCCCTCCGTGTGGGGGGCACAGATACGCAGTATTTT
J: TRBJ2-2; D: TRBD2; size: few; V: TRBV5-1; CDR3: CASSLDGGDTGELFF; DNA: TGCGCCAGCAGCTTGGACGGGGGGGACACCGGGGAGCTGTTTTTT
J: TRBJ2-3; D: -; size: -; V: TRBV7-8; CDR3: CASSLPGSSTDTQYF; DNA: TGTGCCAGCAGCTTACCAGGGTCGAGCACAGATACGCAGTATTTT
J: TRBJ1-1; D: -; size: -; V: TRBV7-8; CDR3: CASSLQGRWTEAFF; DNA: TGTGCCAGCAGCTTACAGGGGCGTTGGACTGAAGCTTTCTTT
J: TRBJ1-6; D: -; size: few; V: TRBV27; CDR3: CASSLTGYNSPLHF; DNA: TGTGCCAGCAGCCTGACGGGTTATAATTCACCCCTCCACTTT
J: TRBJ2-7; D: TRBD2; size: once; V: TRBV7-9; CDR3: CASSLAIDTSGSDEQYF; DNA: TGTGCCAGCAGCTTAGCAATTGACACTAGCGGGAGCGACGAGCAGTACTTC
J: TRBJ2-1; D: -; size: -; V: TRBV6-4; CDR3: CASSVERGSYNEQFF; DNA: TGTGCCAGCAGTGTCGAGAGGGGTTCCTACAATGAGCAGTTCTTC
J: TRBJ1-1; D: -; size: many; V: TRBV6-1; CDR3: CASRMFHGDTEAFF; DNA: TGTGCCAGCAGGATGTTCCATGGGGACACTGAAGCTTTCTTT
J: TRBJ2-2; D: -; size: -; V: TRBV11-3; CDR3: CASSSYREAGELFF; DNA: TGTGCCAGCAGCTCTTACAGGGAAGCCGGGGAGCTGTTTTTT
J: TRBJ2-7; D: -; size: -; V: TRBV7-9; CDR3: CASSRALDTYGSYEQYF; DNA: TGTGCCAGCAGCAGGGCGCTAGACACCTACGGCTCCTACGAGCAGTACTTC
J: TRBJ2-7; D: TRBD2; size: -; V: TRBV5-4; CDR3: CASSSTGRNYEQYF; DNA: TGTGCCAGCAGCTCGACCGGGAGGAACTACGAGCAGTACTTC
J: TRBJ1-2; D: -; size: -; V: TRBV7-8; CDR3: CASSLVESNYGYTF; DNA: TGTGCCAGCAGCTTAGTCGAATCTAACTATGGCTACACCTTC
J: TRBJ2-5; D: TRBD1; size: -; V: TRBV5-4; CDR3: CASSAPGQRQETQYF; DNA: TGTGCCAGCAGCGCACCGGGACAGCGCCAAGAGACCCAGTACTTC
J: TRBJ2-1; D: -; size: -; V: TRBV5-8; CDR3: CASSLGAHEQFF; DNA: TGTGCCAGCAGCTTAGGAGCGCATGAGCAGTTCTTC
J: TRBJ1-1; D: TRBD1; size: -; V: TRBV6-5; CDR3: CASRRGQAYEAFF; DNA: TGTGCCAGCAGACGGGGACAGGCCTATGAAGCTTTCTTT
J: TRBJ2-5; D: -; size: -; V: TRBV5-1; CDR3: CASSLDPLQVGGTQYF; DNA: TGCGCCAGCAGCTTGGACCCCTTGCAGGTTGGAGGGACCCAGTACTTC
J: TRBJ1-4; D: TRBD1; size: -; V: TRBV2; CDR3: CASTILGQQNEKLFF; DNA: TGTGCCAGCACCATTCTGGGACAGCAAAATGAAAAACTGTTTTTT
J: TRBJ1-1; D: TRBD1; size: medium-sized; V: TRBV2; CDR3: CASRVRQGVAFF; DNA: TGTGCCAGCAGAGTTCGACAGGGAGTAGCTTTCTTT
J: TRBJ2-7; D: TRBD2; size: -; V: TRBV5-6; CDR3: CASTRGGLAGEQYF; DNA: TGTGCCAGCACCCGGGGGGGGCTAGCGGGAGAGCAGTACTTC
J: TRBJ2-1; D: -; size: -; V: TRBV7-6; CDR3: CASSVNDEQFF; DNA: TGTGCCAGCAGCGTTAACGATGAGCAGTTCTTC
J: TRBJ2-6; D: -; size: -; V: TRBV2; CDR3: CASSREATGTNVLTF; DNA: TGTGCCAGCAGCCGAGAAGCTACAGGGACCAACGTCCTGACTTTC
J: TRBJ2-3; D: TRBD1; size: -; V: TRBV6-6; CDR3: CASRGTGEDTQYF; DNA: TGTGCCAGCAGGGGGACAGGGGAAGATACGCAGTATTTT
J: TRBJ1-1; D: -; size: -; V: TRBV5-1; CDR3: CASKDESRRQREAFF; DNA: TGCGCCAGCAAGGACGAATCAAGGCGACAGCGTGAAGCTTTCTTT
J: TRBJ2-2; D: -; size: -; V: TRBV6-5; CDR3: CASSRGWRNRELFF; DNA: TGTGCCAGCAGCCGAGGATGGAGGAACCGGGAGCTGTTTTTT
J: TRBJ1-5; D: -; size: -; V: TRBV7-2; CDR3: CASSLMRTSNQPQHF; DNA: TGTGCCAGCAGCTTAATGCGGACCAGCAATCAGCCCCAGCATTTT
J: TRBJ2-3; D: -; size: once; V: TRBV7-2; CDR3: CASSLGEGRSDTQYF; DNA: TGTGCCAGCAGCTTAGGCGAGGGCCGGTCAGATACGCAGTATTTT
J: TRBJ2-7; D: -; size: -; V: TRBV30; CDR3: CAWSSTPNREQYF; DNA: TGTGCCTGGAGTTCTACTCCAAATCGCGAGCAGTACTTC
J: TRBJ2-1; D: TRBD1; size: -; V: TRBV5-4; CDR3: CASSSRTGVNNEQFF; DNA: TGTGCCAGCAGCTCCCGGACAGGGGTGAACAATGAGCAGTTCTTC
J: TRBJ1-1; D: -; size: -; V: TRBV18; CDR3: CASSPKEGGNTEAFF; DNA: TGTGCCAGCTCACCAAAGGAGGGGGGGAACACTGAAGCTTTCTTT
J: TRBJ2-5; D: TRBD2; size: -; V: TRBV7-9; CDR3: CASSSVAGAETQYF; DNA: TGTGCCAGCAGCTCCGTAGCGGGAGCCGAGACCCAGTACTTC
J: TRBJ1-2; D: TRBD1; size: -; V: TRBV7-6; CDR3: CASSPSTGGMLGGYTF; DNA: TGTGCCAGCAGCCCCTCGACAGGGGGGATGTTAGGGGGCTACACCTTC
J: TRBJ1-4; D: TRBD1; size: -; V: TRBV27; CDR3: CASRPDRGGGSNEKLFF; DNA: TGTGCCAGCAGACCGGACAGGGGGGGCGGCAGTAATGAAAAACTGTTTTTT
J: TRBJ2-7; D: TRBD1; size: -; V: TRBV19; CDR3: CASSSGQGALSEQYF; DNA: TGTGCCAGTAGTTCCGGACAGGGGGCGCTTAGCGAGCAGTACTTC
J: TRBJ2-7; D: -; size: -; V: TRBV6-6; CDR3: CASSYPSNEQYF; DNA: TGTGCCAGCAGTTACCCTTCAAACGAGCAGTACTTC
J: TRBJ1-1; D: TRBD1; size: few; V: TRBV27; CDR3: CASTGFGTENTEAFF; DNA: TGTGCCAGCACGGGGTTTGGGACAGAGAACACTGAAGCTTTCTTT
J: TRBJ2-1; D: -; size: -; V: TRBV12-5; CDR3: CASGFRSEQFF; DNA: TGTGCTAGTGGTTTTCGTAGTGAGCAGTTCTTC
J: TRBJ2-3; D: -; size: -; V: TRBV27; CDR3: CASRDLSTDTQYF; DNA: TGTGCCAGCAGGGATCTAAGCACAGATACGCAGTATTTT
J: TRBJ2-7; D: TRBD2; size: -; V: TRBV5-4; CDR3: CASSALAGVSGEQYF; DNA: TGTGCCAGCAGCGCTCTAGCGGGGGTTAGCGGCGAGCAGTACTTC
J: TRBJ2-2; D: TRBD2; size: -; V: TRBV5-4; CDR3: CASSTGLAEPRELFF; DNA: TGTGCCAGCAGCACAGGACTAGCGGAACCCCGGGAGCTGTTTTTT
J: TRBJ1-2; D: -; size: -; V: TRBV27; CDR3: CASRQGGGGYTF; DNA: TGTGCCAGCAGACAGGGAGGGGGTGGCTACACCTTC
J: TRBJ2-1; D: TRBD1; size: -; V: TRBV5-4; CDR3: CASSLGTGGNEQFF; DNA: TGTGCCAGCAGCTTGGGGACAGGGGGCAATGAGCAGTTCTTC
J: TRBJ2-1; D: -; size: -; V: TRBV10-3; CDR3: CAISERGLNSYNEQFF; DNA: TGTGCCATCAGTGAGAGAGGACTCAACTCCTACAATGAGCAGTTCTTC
J: TRBJ2-6; D: -; size: -; V: TRBV19; CDR3: CASSIQGHVASGANVLTF; DNA: TGTGCCAGTAGTATACAGGGGCATGTAGCGTCTGGGGCCAACGTCCTGACTTTC
J: TRBJ2-3; D: TRBD2; size: -; V: TRBV4-1; CDR3: CASSQDPSGSVADTQYF; DNA: TGCGCCAGCAGCCAAGACCCCAGCGGGAGTGTTGCAGATACGCAGTATTTT
J: TRBJ1-2; D: -; size: few; V: TRBV6-4; CDR3: CASSDSQDGYTF; DNA: TGTGCCAGCAGTGACTCACAGGATGGCTACACCTTC
J: TRBJ1-3; D: -; size: -; V: TRBV7-9; CDR3: CASSLKGNTIYF; DNA: TGTGCCAGCAGCTTAAAGGGAAACACCATATATTTT
J: TRBJ1-1; D: TRBD1; size: once; V: TRBV6-1; CDR3: CASSEALHGTGLNTEAFF; DNA: TGTGCCAGCAGTGAAGCGCTTCACGGGACAGGGTTGAACACTGAAGCTTTCTTT